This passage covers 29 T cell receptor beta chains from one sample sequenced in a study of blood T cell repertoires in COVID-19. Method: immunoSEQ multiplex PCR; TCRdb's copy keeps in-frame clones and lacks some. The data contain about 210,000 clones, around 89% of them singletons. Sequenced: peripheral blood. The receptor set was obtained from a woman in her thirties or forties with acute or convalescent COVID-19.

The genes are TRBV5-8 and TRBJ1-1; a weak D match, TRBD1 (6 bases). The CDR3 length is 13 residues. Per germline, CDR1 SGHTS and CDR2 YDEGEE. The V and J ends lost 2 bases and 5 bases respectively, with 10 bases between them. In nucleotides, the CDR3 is TGTGCCAGCAGCTTCAGGGGTGGAACTGAAGCTTTCTTT. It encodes CASSFRGGTEAFF.

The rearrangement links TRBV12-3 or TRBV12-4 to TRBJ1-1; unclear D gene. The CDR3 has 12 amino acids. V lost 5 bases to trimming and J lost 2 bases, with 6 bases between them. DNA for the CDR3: TGTGCCAGCAGTGCAGGAAACACTGAAGCTTTCTTT. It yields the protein CASSAGNTEAFF.

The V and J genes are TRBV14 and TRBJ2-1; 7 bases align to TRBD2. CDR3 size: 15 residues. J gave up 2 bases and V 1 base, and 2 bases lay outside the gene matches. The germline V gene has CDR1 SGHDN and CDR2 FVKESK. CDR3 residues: CASSQGGGPYNEQFF. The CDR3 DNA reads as TGTGCCAGCAGCCAAGGCGGGGGACCCTACAATGAGCAGTTCTTC.

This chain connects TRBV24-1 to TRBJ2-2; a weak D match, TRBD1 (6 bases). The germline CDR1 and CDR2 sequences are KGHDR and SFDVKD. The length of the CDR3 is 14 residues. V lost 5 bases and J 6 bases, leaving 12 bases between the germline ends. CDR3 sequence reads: CATSGPTGPGELFF. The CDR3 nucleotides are TGTGCCACCAGTGGCCCCACAGGGCCCGGGGAGCTGTTTTTT.

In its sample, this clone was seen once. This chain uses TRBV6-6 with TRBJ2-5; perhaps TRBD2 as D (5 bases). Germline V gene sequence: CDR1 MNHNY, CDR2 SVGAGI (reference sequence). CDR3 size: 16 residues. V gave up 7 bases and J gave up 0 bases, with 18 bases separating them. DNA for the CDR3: TGTGCCAGCACCCCCAAAGTGACTACCTACCAAGAGACCCAGTACTTC. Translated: CASTPKVTTYQETQYF.

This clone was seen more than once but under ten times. The CDR3 coding sequence is TGCGCCAGCAGAGGGGACAGACAGTACAATGAGCAGTTCTTC. It yields the protein CASRGDRQYNEQFF. The chain combines TRBV5-1 with TRBJ2-1, with 7 bases lining up with TRBD1. J gave up 4 bases and V 5 bases, and 6 bases lay outside the gene matches. Per the germline V gene, CDR1 is SGHRS and CDR2 is YFSETQ. The CDR3 has 14 amino acids. Using reference TRBV5-1 and TRBJ2-1 for the parts outside the CDR3, the full variable domain is KAGVTQTPRYLIKTRGQQVTLSCSPISGHRSVSWYQQTPGQGLQFLFEYFSETQRNKGNFPGRFSGRQFSNSRSEMNVSTLELGDSALYLCASRGDRQYNEQFFGPGTRLTVL.

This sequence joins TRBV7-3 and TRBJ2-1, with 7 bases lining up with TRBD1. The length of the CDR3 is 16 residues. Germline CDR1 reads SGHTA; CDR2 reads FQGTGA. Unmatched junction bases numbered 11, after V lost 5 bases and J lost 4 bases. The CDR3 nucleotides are TGTGCCAGCAGCCCCAACGGACAGGAGAGATACAATGAGCAGTTCTTC. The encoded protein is CASSPNGQERYNEQFF.

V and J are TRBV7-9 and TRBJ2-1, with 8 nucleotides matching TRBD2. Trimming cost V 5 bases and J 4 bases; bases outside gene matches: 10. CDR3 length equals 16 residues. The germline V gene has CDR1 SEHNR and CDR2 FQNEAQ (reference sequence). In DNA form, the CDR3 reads TGTGCCAGCAGCCTAAAAGCGGGGGAGCAGTACAATGAGCAGTTCTTC. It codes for CASSLKAGEQYNEQFF. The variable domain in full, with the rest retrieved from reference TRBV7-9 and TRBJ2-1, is DTGVSQNPRHKITKRGQNVTFRCDPISEHNRLYWYRQTLGQGPEFLTYFQNEAQLEKSRLLSDRFSAERPKGSFSTLEIQRTEQGDSAMYLCASSLKAGEQYNEQFFGPGTRLTVL.

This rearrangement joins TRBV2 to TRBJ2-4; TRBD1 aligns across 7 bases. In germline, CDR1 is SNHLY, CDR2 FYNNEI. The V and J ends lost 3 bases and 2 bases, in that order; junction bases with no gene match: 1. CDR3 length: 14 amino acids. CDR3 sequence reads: CASSEDRSKNIQYF. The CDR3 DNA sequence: TGTGCCAGCAGTGAGGACAGGTCCAAAAACATTCAGTACTTC. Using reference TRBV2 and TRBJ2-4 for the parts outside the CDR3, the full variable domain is EPEVTQTPSHQVTQMGQEVILRCVPISNHLYFYWYRQILGQKVEFLVSFYNNEISEKSEIFDDQFSVERPDGSNFTLKIRSTKLEDSAMYFCASSEDRSKNIQYFGAGTRLSVL.

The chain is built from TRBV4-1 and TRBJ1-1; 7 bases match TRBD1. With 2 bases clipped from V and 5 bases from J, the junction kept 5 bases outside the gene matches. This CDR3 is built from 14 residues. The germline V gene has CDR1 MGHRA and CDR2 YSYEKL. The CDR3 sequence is CASSQTTGRTEAFF. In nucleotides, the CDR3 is TGCGCCAGCAGCCAAACGACAGGGAGGACTGAAGCTTTCTTT.

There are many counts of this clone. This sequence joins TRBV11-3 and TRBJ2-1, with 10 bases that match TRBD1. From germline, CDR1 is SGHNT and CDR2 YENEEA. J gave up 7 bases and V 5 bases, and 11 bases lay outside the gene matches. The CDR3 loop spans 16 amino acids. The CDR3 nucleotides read TGTGCCAGCAGCAGGAGGGACAGGGGATCGGGGAATGAGCAGTTCTTC. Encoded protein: CASSRRDRGSGNEQFF.

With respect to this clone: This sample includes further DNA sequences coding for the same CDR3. CDR3 sequence (DNA): TGTGCCAGCAGTTTACCACCTCAGGAGACCCAGTACTTC. This encodes CASSLPPQETQYF. The rearrangement joins TRBV12-3 or TRBV12-4 to TRBJ2-5; unclear D gene. The CDR3 totals 13 residues. Trimming removed 2 bases from V and 5 bases from J, with 9 bases in between.

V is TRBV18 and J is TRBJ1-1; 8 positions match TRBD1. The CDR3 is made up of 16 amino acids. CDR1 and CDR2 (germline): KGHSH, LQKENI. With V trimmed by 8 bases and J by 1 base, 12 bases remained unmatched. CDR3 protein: CASGKRTGTQNTEAFF. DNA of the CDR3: TGTGCCAGCGGAAAGCGGACAGGGACACAGAACACTGAAGCTTTCTTT.

For the CDR3, the DNA is TGTGCCAGCAGCTTGGGGAGAGAAAACATTCAGTACTTC. Translating gives CASSLGRENIQYF. V gene TRBV5-6 combines with J gene TRBJ2-4, with D unresolved. Trimming cost V 0 bases and J 5 bases, with 6 bases left between them. The CDR3 is 13 amino acids. Germline lookup yields CDR1 SGHDT and CDR2 YYEEEE.

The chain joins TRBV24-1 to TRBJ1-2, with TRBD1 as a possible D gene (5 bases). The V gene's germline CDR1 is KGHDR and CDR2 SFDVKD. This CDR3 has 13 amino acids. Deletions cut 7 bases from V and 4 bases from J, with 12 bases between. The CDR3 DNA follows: TGTGCCACCAGCCGTGACAGCTTCTATGGCTACACCTTC. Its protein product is CATSRDSFYGYTF.

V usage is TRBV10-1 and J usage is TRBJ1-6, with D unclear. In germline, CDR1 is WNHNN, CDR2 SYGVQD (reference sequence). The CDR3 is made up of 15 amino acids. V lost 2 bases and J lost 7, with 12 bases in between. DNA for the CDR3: TGCGCCAGCAGTGAGGGTTCATGGGCCAATTCACCCCTCCACTTT. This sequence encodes CASSEGSWANSPLHF.

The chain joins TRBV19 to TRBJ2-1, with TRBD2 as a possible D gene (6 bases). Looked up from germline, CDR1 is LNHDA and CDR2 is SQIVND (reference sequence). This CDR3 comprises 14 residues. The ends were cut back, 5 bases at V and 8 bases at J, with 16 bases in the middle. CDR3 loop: CASSALARADEQFF. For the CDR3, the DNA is TGTGCCAGTAGTGCTCTAGCGCGTGCAGATGAGCAGTTCTTC. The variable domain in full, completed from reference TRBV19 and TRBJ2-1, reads DGGITQSPKYLFRKEGQNVTLSCEQNLNHDAMYWYRQDPGQGLRLIYYSQIVNDFQKGDIAEGYSVSREKKESFPLTVTSAQKNPTAFYLCASSALARADEQFFGPGTRLTVL.

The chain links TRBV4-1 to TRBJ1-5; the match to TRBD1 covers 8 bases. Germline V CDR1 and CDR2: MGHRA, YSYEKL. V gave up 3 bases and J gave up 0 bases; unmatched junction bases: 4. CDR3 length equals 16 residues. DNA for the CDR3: TGCGCCAGCAGCCACCCACAGGGGGATAGCAATCAGCCCCAGCATTTT. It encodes CASSHPQGDSNQPQHF.

The CDR3 nucleotides read TGCGCCAGCAGTCCGGACAGGCTCGGGACAGATACGCAGTATTTT. Translation gives CASSPDRLGTDTQYF. The chain recombines TRBV10-1 with TRBJ2-3, with 7 nucleotides matching TRBD1. The CDR3 is 15 amino acids. CDR1 and CDR2 (germline): WNHNN, SYGVQD (reference sequence). The junction had 8 bases not matched to a gene; V was cut back by 5 bases and J by 3 bases.

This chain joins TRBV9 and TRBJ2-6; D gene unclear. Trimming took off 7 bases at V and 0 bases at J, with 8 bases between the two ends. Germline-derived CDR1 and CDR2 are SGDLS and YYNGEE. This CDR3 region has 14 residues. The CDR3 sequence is CASEESSGANVLTF. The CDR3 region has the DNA TGTGCCAGCGAGGAAAGCTCTGGGGCCAACGTCCTGACTTTC.

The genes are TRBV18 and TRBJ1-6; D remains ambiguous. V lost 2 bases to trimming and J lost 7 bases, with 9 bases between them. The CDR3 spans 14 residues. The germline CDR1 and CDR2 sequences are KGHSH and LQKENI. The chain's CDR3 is CASSPGGYNSPLHF. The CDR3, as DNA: TGTGCCAGCTCACCAGGAGGGTACAATTCACCCCTCCACTTT.

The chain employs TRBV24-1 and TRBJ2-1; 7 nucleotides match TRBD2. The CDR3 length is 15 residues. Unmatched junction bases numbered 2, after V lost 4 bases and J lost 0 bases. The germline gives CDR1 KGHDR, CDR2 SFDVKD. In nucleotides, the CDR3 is TGTGCCACCAGTGAAGCGGGGTCCTCCTACAATGAGCAGTTCTTC. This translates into CATSEAGSSYNEQFF.

The CDR3 DNA sequence: TGCGCCAGCAGTGGTGGAGGCCGAGAGCCCCAGCATTTT. Its protein is CASSGGGREPQHF. The chain uses TRBV10-1 and TRBJ1-5; unclear D gene. This CDR3 has 13 residues. Germline loops: CDR1 WNHNN, CDR2 SYGVQD (reference sequence). The V and J ends lost 4 bases and 8 bases respectively, with 12 bases between them.

CDR3 protein: CASSFSVRYGGPQHF. CDR3 sequence (DNA): TGCGCCAGCAGCTTTTCCGTCAGGTACGGGGGGCCCCAGCATTTT. V is TRBV10-1 and J is TRBJ1-5; possibly TRBD1 for D (5 bases). Germline CDR1 is WNHNN and CDR2 is SYGVQD (reference sequence). V shed 6 bases and J shed 9 bases, with 21 bases lying between them. CDR3 length: 15 amino acids.

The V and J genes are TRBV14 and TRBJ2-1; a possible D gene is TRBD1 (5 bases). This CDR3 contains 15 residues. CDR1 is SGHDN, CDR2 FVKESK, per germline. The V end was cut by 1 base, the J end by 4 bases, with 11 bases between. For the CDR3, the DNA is TGTGCCAGCAGCCAAGTGTGGACAAATTACAATGAGCAGTTCTTC. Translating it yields CASSQVWTNYNEQFF.

The CDR3 DNA follows: TGTGCCAGCAGATGCCGGGATGCAGGGGGCGGGGGTCTAACTAATGAAAAACTGTTTTTT. Translated, it gives CASRCRDAGGGGLTNEKLFF. The J gene is TRBJ1-4, the V gene TRBV21-1; the table's D call, TRBD1, was not checked against the DNA. TRBV21-1 is described as a pseudogene. The CDR3 totals 20 residues.

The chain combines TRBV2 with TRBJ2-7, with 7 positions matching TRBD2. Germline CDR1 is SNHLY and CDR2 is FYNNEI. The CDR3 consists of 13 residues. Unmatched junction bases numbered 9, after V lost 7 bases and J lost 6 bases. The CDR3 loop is CASIGNSGGEQYV. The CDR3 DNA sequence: TGTGCCAGCATAGGTAATTCGGGGGGCGAGCAGTACGTC.

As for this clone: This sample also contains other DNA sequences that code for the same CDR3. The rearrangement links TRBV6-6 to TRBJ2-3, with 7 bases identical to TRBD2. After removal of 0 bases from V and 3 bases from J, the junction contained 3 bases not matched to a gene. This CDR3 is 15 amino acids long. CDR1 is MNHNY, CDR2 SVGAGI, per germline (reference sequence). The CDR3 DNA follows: TGTGCCAGCAGTTACTCTCCGGGGGGTACAGATACGCAGTATTTT. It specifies CASSYSPGGTDTQYF.

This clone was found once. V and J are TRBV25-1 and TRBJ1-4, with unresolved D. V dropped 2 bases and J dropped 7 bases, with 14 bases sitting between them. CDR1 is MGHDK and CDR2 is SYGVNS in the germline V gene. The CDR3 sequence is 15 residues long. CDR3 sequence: CASSEALRQFEKLFF. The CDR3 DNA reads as TGTGCCAGCAGTGAAGCCCTCCGACAATTTGAAAAACTGTTTTTT.